Below, one T cell receptor beta chain is given with its context. What it binds is unknown. This sample stems from a study of regulatory and conventional T cells in RAG deficiency. Notes on the study in general: Sorted Omenn CD25-high CD127-low cells may not be bona fide Tregs. Treg unique TCR beta sequences were approximately 100-fold fewer in Omenn syndrome and CID/AS patients than controls.

From germline, CDR1 is MGHRA and CDR2 YSYEKL. The V and J ends lost 5 bases and 4 bases, in that order; junction bases with no gene match: 5. CDR3 length: 13 amino acids. Generated by immunoSEQ multiplex PCR, the TCRdb table keeps only in-frame clones and is missing some. The sample has around 37,000 clones; approximately 91% are singletons. These records were also assigned to another study, of regulatory T cells. That study adds: Amplification used 52 TRBV primers and 13 TRBJ primers.

The clonotype originates from a human donor in good health. The sample consisted of CD8+ T cells sorted from blood. The chain is built from TRBV4-1 and TRBJ2-7; TRBD2 matches 7 bases. The CDR3 protein is CASSAGAYYEQYF. The CDR3 DNA sequence: TGCGCCAGCAGCGCGGGAGCTTATTACGAGCAGTACTTC.